This T cell receptor (beta chain) was recorded in a study of OX40 agonist ivuxolimab in advanced cancers. Study details: Head and neck, renal cell, melanoma or hepatocellular carcinoma were the cancers that dose-escalation patients had. Overall study results and limits: At 0.1 to 3.0 mg/kg, CD4+ and CD8+ blood T cells expanded clonally by week 6.

Note on this clone: Its antigen is as yet unknown.

Assay: immunoSEQ multiplex PCR; the TCRdb copy retains only in-frame clones and omits some. The sample contains tens of thousands of clones, approximately 85% of which appear only once. J gave up 5 bases and V 5 bases, and 9 bases lay outside the gene matches. CDR3 length: 15 amino acids. Germline V CDR1 and CDR2: SEHNR, FQNEAQ (reference sequence). The source was CD4+ or CD8+ T cells sorted from blood, collected in a trial of the OX40 agonist ivuxolimab. This sequence originates from an adult with an advanced solid tumor such as melanoma, head and neck, liver or kidney cancer. The rearrangement joins TRBV7-9 to TRBJ2-7, with TRBD1 matching over 10 bases. This chain's CDR3 is CASSPLGTGAHEQYF. CDR3 nucleotide sequence: TGTGCCAGCAGCCCACTCGGGACAGGGGCCCACGAGCAGTACTTC.